Each of the 26 T cell receptor beta chains below was sequenced from the same sample in a study of cytomegalovirus exposure and HLA in healthy donors. The PCR employed 60 Vbeta primers together with 13 Jbeta primers. Repertoires were generated with immunoSEQ multiplex PCR, while TCRdb's copy carries only in-frame clones and drops some. The sample lists some 98,000 clones, about 80% occurring once. Source material: PBMCs. Source of these receptors: a man in his forties in good health and CMV-seronegative.

V usage is TRBV6-5 and J usage is TRBJ2-7; 9 bases agree with TRBD2. V gave up 3 bases and J gave up 4 bases; unmatched junction bases: 4. The CDR3 consists of 14 residues. Germline V CDR1 and CDR2: MNHEY, SVGAGI. CDR3: CASSYAGGRYEQYF. CDR3 nucleotides: TGTGCCAGCAGTTATGCGGGAGGGCGGTACGAGCAGTACTTC.

This clone was seen once. V gene TRBV6-1 combines with J gene TRBJ2-1; D perhaps matches TRBD2 (5 bases). The CDR3 sequence is 15 residues long. Germline CDR1 MNHNS, CDR2 SASEGT. Trimming left V 6 bases short and J 0 bases short, with 12 bases between. CDR3 protein: CASSRRGSSYNEQFF. CDR3 bases: TGTGCCAGCAGCCGTCGGGGATCCTCCTACAATGAGCAGTTCTTC.

The DNA of the CDR3 is TGTGCCAGCAGCACGAGACAGGATAGCAATCAGCCCCAGCATTTT. Translated: CASSTRQDSNQPQHF. The chain employs TRBV21-1 and TRBJ1-5; the table's D gene call, TRBD1, was not cross checked with the DNA. TRBV21-1 is listed as a pseudogene. The CDR3 consists of 15 residues.

In regard to this clone: Mismatch with germline at one junction end may stem from a read error. In nucleotides, the CDR3 is TGTTCCAGCAGCATCGGAGGGCGGACTGAAGCTTTCTTT. Protein product: CSSSIGGRTEAFF. V gene TRBV7-9 combines with J gene TRBJ1-1, with D unresolved. Germline-derived CDR1 and CDR2 are SEHNR and FQNEAQ (reference sequence). This CDR3 region has 13 residues.

V and J are TRBV7-2 and TRBJ2-7, with 7 bases lining up with TRBD1. The V gene end was trimmed by 8 bases and the J gene end by 6 bases; junction bases not matched to a gene: 13. The CDR3 consists of 14 residues. The germline gives CDR1 SGHTA, CDR2 FQGNSA. The CDR3: CASLINGQAFEQYF. CDR3 DNA sequence: TGTGCCAGCTTAATAAATGGACAGGCTTTCGAGCAGTACTTC.

This chain links TRBV7-9 with TRBJ1-5, with a weak D call TRBD1 (6 bases). Germline loops: CDR1 SEHNR, CDR2 FQNEAQ (reference sequence). The CDR3 is made up of 15 amino acids. With 0 bases removed from V and 6 bases from J, the gap between germline ends came to 12 bases. The CDR3 region has the DNA TGTGCCAGCAGCTTAGCGACAGGACGGGGTCAGCCCCAGCATTTT. Its protein is CASSLATGRGQPQHF.

The V and J genes are TRBV4-2 and TRBJ2-5; 9 bases line up with TRBD2. With 0 bases clipped from V and 5 bases from J, the junction kept 7 bases outside the gene matches. Per the germline V gene, CDR1 is LGHNA and CDR2 is YNFKEQ. The CDR3 is 16 amino acids. The CDR3 protein is CASSQDGSSGAETQYF. The CDR3 DNA is TGTGCCAGCAGCCAAGATGGGTCTAGCGGGGCGGAGACCCAGTACTTC.

The chain links TRBV4-3 to TRBJ2-1; TRBD2 agrees at 11 bases. With 0 bases clipped from V and 0 bases from J, the junction kept 7 bases outside the gene matches. The V gene's germline CDR1 is LGHNA and CDR2 YSLEER. The CDR3 is 19 amino acids. The CDR3 nucleotides read TGCGCCAGCAGCCAAGATCCGGGACTAGCGGAAAGCTCCTACAATGAGCAGTTCTTC. Amino acid sequence: CASSQDPGLAESSYNEQFF.

This clone was seen more than once but under ten times. The V and J genes are TRBV25-1 and TRBJ1-1; possibly TRBD1 for D (5 bases). Germline V CDR1 and CDR2: MGHDK, SYGVNS. Between the trimmed V and J ends, which lost 6 bases and 1 base, there was a span of 12 bases. The CDR3 runs to 14 residues. The CDR3 DNA reads as TGTGCCAGCAGCCCGCAGGGTAAGAACACTGAAGCTTTCTTT. Translated: CASSPQGKNTEAFF.

The J gene is TRBJ2-5, the V gene TRBV9; D not resolved. The J call may be mistaken, given a closer DNA end match to TRBJ2-7. The CDR3 spans 12 residues. Germline CDR1 reads SGDLS; CDR2 reads YYNGEE. The DNA of the CDR3 is TGTGCCAGCAGCGTAGGCTTCTACGAGCAGTACTTC. Its translation is CASSVGFYEQYF.

This sequence joins TRBV7-9 and TRBJ2-7, with D unclear. Trimming stripped 5 bases from V and 2 bases from J, with 10 bases between. The V gene's germline CDR1 is SEHNR and CDR2 FQNEAQ (reference sequence). The CDR3 sequence is 13 residues long. The CDR3 DNA follows: TGTGCCAGCAGCCCTGAAAGCGCCTACGAGCAGTACTTC. This sequence encodes CASSPESAYEQYF.

J is TRBJ1-5 and V is TRBV6-1; 8 bases align to TRBD1. The J segment lost 3 bases and the V segment lost 6 bases, leaving 4 bases of the junction unmatched. Germline V gene lookup returns CDR1 MNHNS and CDR2 SASEGT. This CDR3 spans 14 amino acids. DNA of the CDR3: TGTGCCAGCAGCGGACAGGGACTCAATCAGCCCCAGCATTTT. Protein sequence: CASSGQGLNQPQHF.

V is TRBV27 and J is TRBJ2-2, with a weak D call TRBD1 (5 bases). The germline gives CDR1 MNHEY, CDR2 SMNVEV (reference sequence). Trimming pared 0 bases from V and 7 bases from J, leaving 12 bases between. The CDR3 extends over 15 amino acids. CDR3 in amino acids: CASSLSPGYIGELFF. CDR3 nucleotides: TGTGCCAGCAGTTTATCCCCAGGGTATATCGGGGAGCTGTTTTTT.

The V and J genes are TRBV19 and TRBJ2-5, with D uncertain. The J call may be incorrect, as the DNA end agrees better with TRBJ2-7. There are 13 residues in the CDR3. CDR1 and CDR2 from the germline V gene are LNHDA and SQIVND (reference sequence). DNA for the CDR3: TGTGCCAGTAGTATTAATGGGCCCTACGAGCAGTACTTC. Translating it yields CASSINGPYEQYF.

The chain couples TRBV27 to TRBJ1-1; no firm D call. With 1 base removed from V and 4 bases from J, the gap between germline ends came to 13 bases. The CDR3 runs to 15 residues. Germline V gives CDR1 MNHEY, CDR2 SMNVEV (reference sequence). This chain's CDR3 is CASSLFPGSSTEAFF. The CDR3 coding sequence is TGTGCCAGCAGTTTATTCCCGGGGAGTAGCACTGAAGCTTTCTTT.

In its sample, this clone was seen a few times. V gene TRBV5-1 combines with J gene TRBJ1-2; 8 bases line up with TRBD1. The CDR3 totals 14 residues. V gave up 4 bases and J gave up 5 bases; unmatched junction bases: 7. CDR1 SGHRS and CDR2 YFSETQ come from the germline V gene. For the CDR3, the DNA is TGCGCCAGCAGCAGGGAAGGACAGGGTTATGGCTACACCTTC. Translated, it gives CASSREGQGYGYTF.

The rearrangement joins TRBV29-1 to TRBJ2-1; 8 nucleotides line up with TRBD2. Trimming cost V 6 bases and J 5 bases; bases outside gene matches: 6. The CDR3 is made up of 13 amino acids. Per the germline V gene, CDR1 is SQVTM and CDR2 is ANQGSEA. Here the CDR3 reads CSVGLASDNEQFF. CDR3 in DNA: TGCAGCGTAGGACTAGCTTCTGACAATGAGCAGTTCTTC.

This clone was detected only a few times. V usage is TRBV7-9 and J usage is TRBJ2-2; D remains unclear. Per the germline V gene, CDR1 is SEHNR and CDR2 is FQNEAQ (reference sequence). This CDR3 spans 15 amino acids. Trimming cost V 7 bases and J 2 bases, with 14 bases left between them. CDR3 protein: CASNEKERNTGELFF. DNA of the CDR3: TGTGCCAGCAACGAGAAAGAGAGAAACACCGGGGAGCTGTTTTTT.

The chain recombines TRBV7-6 with TRBJ1-2; D not certain. CDR1 is SGHVS, CDR2 FNYEAQ, per germline. This CDR3 comprises 13 residues. Trimming removed 1 base from V and 7 bases from J, with 10 bases in between. DNA for the CDR3: TGTGCCAGCAGCTTAGGAGGGTCCGGTGGCTACACCTTC. This codes for CASSLGGSGGYTF. Supplemented by reference TRBV7-6 and TRBJ1-2, the full variable domain reads GAGVSQSPRYKVTKRGQDVALRCDPISGHVSLYWYRQALGQGPEFLTYFNYEAQQDKSGLPNDRFSAERPEGSISTLTIQRTEQRDSAMYRCASSLGGSGGYTFGSGTRLTVV.

This chain uses TRBV5-6 with TRBJ2-1, with D tentatively TRBD1 (5 bases). In germline, CDR1 is SGHDT, CDR2 YYEEEE. This CDR3 has 16 residues. Trimming shortened V by 3 bases and J by 0 bases, and 13 bases separated the two germline ends. CDR3 sequence reads: CASSSLLDSSYNEQFF. DNA of the CDR3: TGTGCCAGCAGCTCCCTACTTGACAGCTCCTACAATGAGCAGTTCTTC.

The rearrangement uses TRBV19 and TRBJ2-7, with D perhaps TRBD2 (5 bases). This CDR3 has 15 residues. V gave up 1 base and J gave up 2 bases, with 12 bases separating them. Germline assignment: CDR1 LNHDA and CDR2 SQIVND (reference sequence). The CDR3 sequence is CASSIVGLKTYEQYF. The CDR3 nucleotides read TGTGCCAGTAGTATAGTAGGACTGAAGACCTACGAGCAGTACTTC.

The CDR3 DNA sequence: TGTGCCAGCAGCCCAGGGACAGATCGAGAGACCGGGGAGCTGTTTTTT. The encoded protein is CASSPGTDRETGELFF. The chain carries TRBV7-3 and TRBJ2-2, with TRBD1 matching over 7 bases. The V segment lost 5 bases and the J segment 5 bases; nucleotides outside the gene matches: 11. CDR1 is SGHTA and CDR2 is FQGTGA in the germline V gene. This CDR3 contains 16 residues.

The genes are TRBV7-8 and TRBJ1-5, with D tentatively TRBD1 (6 bases). Trimming took off 0 bases at V and 4 bases at J, with 16 bases between the two ends. CDR1 and CDR2 from the germline V gene are SGHVS and FQNEAQ. The CDR3 covers 17 residues. As DNA, the CDR3 is TGTGCCAGCAGCTTAGCACTTAACAGGGATCAAAATCAGCCCCAGCATTTT. This sequence encodes CASSLALNRDQNQPQHF.

The chain is built from TRBV7-9 and TRBJ2-3; weak D call: TRBD2 (7 bases). Germline V gives CDR1 SEHNR, CDR2 FQNEAQ (reference sequence). The V end was cut by 6 bases, the J end by 4 bases, with 20 bases between. The CDR3 contains 16 residues. The chain's CDR3 is CASSTGGSPHSDTQYF. The DNA of the CDR3 is TGTGCCAGCAGTACGGGGGGCTCTCCCCACTCAGATACGCAGTATTTT.

V usage is TRBV19 and J usage is TRBJ1-2, with D perhaps TRBD1 (6 bases). V lost 0 bases and J 1 base, leaving 9 bases between the germline ends. Germline V gene lookup returns CDR1 LNHDA and CDR2 SQIVND (reference sequence). There are 15 residues in the CDR3. CDR3 residues: CASSIDGRGNYGYTF. CDR3 nucleotides: TGTGCCAGTAGTATAGACGGCAGGGGTAACTATGGCTACACCTTC.

The CDR3 DNA reads TGTGCCAGCAGGATCAGACAGGGAACTAACTATGGCTACACCTTC. Its protein is CASRIRQGTNYGYTF. This chain uses TRBV27 with TRBJ1-2, with 7 bases identical to TRBD1. J was trimmed by 0 bases and V by 6 bases; bases with no gene match: 7. The germline CDR1 and CDR2 sequences are MNHEY and SMNVEV (reference sequence). This CDR3 spans 15 amino acids.